This entry describes one TCR beta chain. Its cognate antigen is unknown. The sort gate was single viable CD3+CD4+CD8-CD45RO+ cells for memory CD4+ T cells. Serum IgG to CMV pp150, pp28, p38 and p52 defined serostatus. Germline V gene data show CDR1 as SGHKS and CDR2 as YYEKEE (reference sequence). Trimming took 0 bases from V and 5 from J; bases not matched to a gene: 5. The CDR3 totals 16 residues. The data stem from a study of memory CD4+ T cells and cytomegalovirus serostatus. Overall study context: Healthy Belgian adult donors included roughly nine CMV-positive and 24 CMV-negative people. Whole-study results and caveats: CD4+ memory repertoires contained about 40% of the 164 reported CMV TCRbeta sequences. CMV serostatus prediction reached median AUC around 0.94, or 0.89 with US-trained model.

Profiling relied on immunoSEQ multiplex PCR, and the TCRdb table lists in-frame clones only, not all of them. The data show tens of thousands of clones, 65% to 80% seen once. The rearrangement uses TRBV5-5 and TRBJ2-2; the match to TRBD1 covers 9 bases. Sequenced material: memory CD4+ T cells from blood. This sequence was found in an adult in good health and CMV-seropositive. CDR3 region: CASSLEQGALTGELFF. Here the CDR3 DNA reads TGTGCCAGCAGCTTGGAACAGGGGGCTTTGACCGGGGAGCTGTTTTTT.